The clone carrying this T cell receptor beta chain was counted a single time. What it binds is unknown. This sample also contains other DNA sequences that code for the same CDR3. V was trimmed by 2 bases and J by 4 bases, leaving 9 bases between them. Germline CDR1 LNHDA, CDR2 SQIVND (reference sequence). The CDR3 spans 15 residues. Only in-frame clones appear in the TCRdb table, and some are missing; sequencing was by immunoSEQ multiplex PCR. The sample comprises 2 million to 2.5 million clones, about 90% of which are singletons, and 0.37% rests with the top ten. These data are taken from a study of shared clonotypes between healthy human individuals. Study-wide results and limits: An anticipated effect of sequencing depth on clonotype sharing among donors was recognized.

This TCR was recovered from a man aged 18 to 29 in good health. Some clones in this sample may be carry-over from other donors' samples. The rearrangement uses TRBV19 and TRBJ2-6, with a tentative D call TRBD2 (6 bases). The specimen was naive CD4+ T cells from PBMCs. Noted subset: CD45RA+ positively selected. This chain's CDR3 is CASSIYGSGANVLTF. The CDR3 coding sequence is TGTGCCAGTAGTATATACGGGAGCGGGGCCAACGTCCTGACTTTC.